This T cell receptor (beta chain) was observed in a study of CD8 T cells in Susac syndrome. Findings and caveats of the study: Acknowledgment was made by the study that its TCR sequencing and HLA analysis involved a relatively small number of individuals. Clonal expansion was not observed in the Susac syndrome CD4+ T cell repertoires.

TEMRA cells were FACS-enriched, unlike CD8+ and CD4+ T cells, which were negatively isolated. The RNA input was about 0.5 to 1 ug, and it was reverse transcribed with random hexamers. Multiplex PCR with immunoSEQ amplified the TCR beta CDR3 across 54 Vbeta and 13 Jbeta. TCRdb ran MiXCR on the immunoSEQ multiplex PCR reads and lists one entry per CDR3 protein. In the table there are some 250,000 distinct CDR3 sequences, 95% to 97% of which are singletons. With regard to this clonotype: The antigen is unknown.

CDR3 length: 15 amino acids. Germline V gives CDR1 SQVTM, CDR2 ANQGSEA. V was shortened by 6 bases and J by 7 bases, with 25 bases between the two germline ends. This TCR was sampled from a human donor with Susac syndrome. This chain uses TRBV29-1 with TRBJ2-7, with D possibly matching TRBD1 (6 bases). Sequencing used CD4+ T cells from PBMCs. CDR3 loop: CSVASGVFPLNEQYF. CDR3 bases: TGCAGCGTGGCCTCAGGGGTCTTTCCCCTTAATGAGCAGTACTTC.